This paragraph covers one TCR beta chain sequence. This entry belongs to a study of T cell responses to AZD1222 COVID-19 vaccine. Here immunoSEQ multiplex PCR was the method, and the copy in TCRdb shows in-frame clones only, minus some. In the table there are around 60,000 clones, about 90% of which are singletons. Germline values: CDR1 MNHEY, CDR2 SVGAGI. V gave up 2 bases and J gave up 0 bases, with 10 bases separating them. This CDR3 is 15 amino acids long. The clonotype originates from an adult in good health. The material was peripheral blood, obtained on day 0 of AZD1222 vaccination. The chain couples TRBV6-5 to TRBJ1-1; D may be TRBD1 (5 bases). The CDR3 DNA is TGTGCCAGCAGTTACCGACAGCCCATGAACACTGAAGCTTTCTTT. This translates into CASSYRQPMNTEAFF.